A selection of T cell receptor beta chains follows, all from one sample in a study of shared clonotypes between healthy human individuals. Using immunoSEQ multiplex PCR, the repertoire was profiled, and TCRdb retains in-frame clones only, with some absent. The sample includes around 940,000 clones, approximately 76% of them seen just once. The material sequenced was memory CD4+ T cells sorted from blood. These receptor sequences come from a man between 18 and 35 years old in good health. CDR3s include the opening cysteine and the closing phenylalanine or tryptophan. Fields, in order: V gene, D gene, clone size, J gene, CDR3 protein, CDR3 DNA. The D gene is left open where the match is weak. Some rows mark clone size as missing; the rest say once, few, many or name a class of expanded clone.

V gene: TRBV20-1
D gene: .
clone size: .
J gene: TRBJ2-3
CDR3 protein: CSASTDTQYF
CDR3 DNA: TGCAGTGCCAGTACAGATACGCAGTATTTT

V gene: TRBV11-3
D gene: TRBD2
clone size: .
J gene: TRBJ2-5
CDR3 protein: CASSPQGGETQYF
CDR3 DNA: TGTGCCAGCAGCCCCCAGGGAGGGGAGACCCAGTACTTC

V gene: TRBV27
D gene: TRBD1
clone size: .
J gene: TRBJ1-2
CDR3 protein: CASRKQGAPYGYTF
CDR3 DNA: TGTGCCAGCAGAAAACAGGGGGCGCCCTATGGCTACACCTTC

V gene: TRBV5-1
D gene: .
clone size: .
J gene: TRBJ1-5
CDR3 protein: CASSAGTLPGAQHF
CDR3 DNA: TGCGCCAGCAGCGCCGGGACCCTACCGGGGGCCCAGCATTTT

V gene: TRBV5-6
D gene: TRBD1
clone size: .
J gene: TRBJ1-5
CDR3 protein: CASSKNRGHQPQHF
CDR3 DNA: TGTGCCAGCAGCAAGAACAGGGGGCATCAGCCCCAGCATTTT

V gene: TRBV9
D gene: TRBD2
clone size: .
J gene: TRBJ2-5
CDR3 protein: CASSESLAGVGQETQYF
CDR3 DNA: TGTGCCAGCAGCGAGAGTCTAGCGGGGGTAGGCCAAGAGACCCAGTACTTC

V gene: TRBV5-4
D gene: TRBD2
clone size: .
J gene: TRBJ2-3
CDR3 protein: CASSFSGTSTDTQYF
CDR3 DNA: TGTGCCAGCAGCTTTAGCGGGACGAGCACAGATACGCAGTATTTT

V gene: TRBV27
D gene: .
clone size: few
J gene: TRBJ1-1
CDR3 protein: CASSLGGVDTEAFF
CDR3 DNA: TGTGCCAGCAGTTTAGGAGGGGTCGACACTGAAGCTTTCTTT

V gene: TRBV5-1
D gene: .
clone size: .
J gene: TRBJ1-2
CDR3 protein: CASSLDEGGYGYTF
CDR3 DNA: TGCGCCAGCAGCTTAGATGAGGGGGGTTATGGCTACACCTTC

V gene: TRBV29-1
D gene: .
clone size: .
J gene: TRBJ2-5
CDR3 protein: CSAEETQYF
CDR3 DNA: TGCAGCGCCGAAGAGACCCAGTACTTC

V gene: TRBV27
D gene: TRBD2
clone size: .
J gene: TRBJ2-7
CDR3 protein: CASSLTSGSQNLRLEQYF
CDR3 DNA: TGTGCCAGCAGCCTTACTAGCGGGAGTCAAAATCTCCGCCTCGAGCAGTACTTC

V gene: TRBV2
D gene: .
clone size: few
J gene: TRBJ2-5
CDR3 protein: CASSEAGAPRGTQYF
CDR3 DNA: TGTGCCAGCAGTGAAGCAGGGGCACCCCGGGGGACCCAGTACTTC

V gene: TRBV10-2
D gene: .
clone size: .
J gene: TRBJ2-3
CDR3 protein: CASSGGRGLADTQYF
CDR3 DNA: TGCGCCAGCAGTGGGGGCAGGGGTTTAGCAGATACGCAGTATTTT

V gene: TRBV9
D gene: TRBD2
clone size: .
J gene: TRBJ2-5
CDR3 protein: CASSRGLAGETQYF
CDR3 DNA: TGTGCCAGCAGCAGAGGACTAGCTGGAGAGACCCAGTACTTC

V gene: TRBV29-1
D gene: TRBD2
clone size: .
J gene: TRBJ2-1
CDR3 protein: CSVVSDGTSGGRHSYNEQFF
CDR3 DNA: TGCAGCGTTGTCTCCGACGGGACTAGCGGGGGCCGCCATTCCTACAATGAGCAGTTCTTC

V gene: TRBV5-1
D gene: .
clone size: .
J gene: TRBJ1-6
CDR3 protein: CASSLGQISPLHF
CDR3 DNA: TGCGCCAGCAGCTTGGGACAGATTTCACCCCTCCACTTT

V gene: TRBV9
D gene: .
clone size: .
J gene: TRBJ2-2
CDR3 protein: CASSGGLNTGELFF
CDR3 DNA: TGTGCCAGCAGCGGAGGGCTGAACACCGGGGAGCTGTTTTTT

V gene: TRBV19
D gene: .
clone size: .
J gene: TRBJ2-7
CDR3 protein: CASSKSGQLYEQYF
CDR3 DNA: TGTGCCAGTAGTAAGTCCGGACAATTATACGAGCAGTACTTC

V gene: TRBV10-3
D gene: TRBD2
clone size: .
J gene: TRBJ2-2
CDR3 protein: CATGGTSRTGELFF
CDR3 DNA: TGTGCCACGGGGGGGACTAGCCGCACCGGGGAGCTGTTTTTT

V gene: TRBV7-2
D gene: .
clone size: .
J gene: TRBJ1-5
CDR3 protein: CASSLELRGSQPQHF
CDR3 DNA: TGTGCCAGCAGCTTAGAGTTACGGGGGTCCCAGCCCCAGCATTTT

V gene: TRBV7-2
D gene: TRBD1
clone size: .
J gene: TRBJ1-4
CDR3 protein: CASSLGTGTNEKLFF
CDR3 DNA: TGTGCCAGCAGCCTTGGGACAGGGACTAATGAAAAACTGTTTTTT

V gene: TRBV15
D gene: TRBD1
clone size: .
J gene: TRBJ1-2
CDR3 protein: CATSRTGNLYGYTF
CDR3 DNA: TGTGCCACCAGCCGGACAGGGAATCTCTATGGCTACACCTTC

V gene: TRBV2
D gene: .
clone size: few
J gene: TRBJ1-4
CDR3 protein: CASSDARANEKLFF
CDR3 DNA: TGTGCCAGCAGTGATGCGAGGGCGAATGAAAAACTGTTTTTT

V gene: TRBV5-4
D gene: .
clone size: few
J gene: TRBJ1-3
CDR3 protein: CASTEGITGNTIYF
CDR3 DNA: TGTGCCAGCACCGAGGGTATAACTGGAAACACCATATATTTT

V gene: TRBV18
D gene: TRBD1
clone size: .
J gene: TRBJ1-2
CDR3 protein: CASSQGQGYGYTF
CDR3 DNA: TGTGCCAGCTCCCAGGGACAGGGTTATGGCTACACCTTC

V gene: TRBV18
D gene: .
clone size: .
J gene: TRBJ1-6
CDR3 protein: CASSPPSVNSPLHF
CDR3 DNA: TGTGCCAGCTCACCGCCCTCGGTTAATTCACCCCTCCACTTT

V gene: TRBV5-1
D gene: TRBD1
clone size: .
J gene: TRBJ2-3
CDR3 protein: CASSLGVQGTDTQYF
CDR3 DNA: TGCGCCAGCAGCTTGGGGGTACAGGGGACAGATACGCAGTATTTT

V gene: TRBV15
D gene: .
clone size: .
J gene: TRBJ1-5
CDR3 protein: CATSSAPPGAQPQHF
CDR3 DNA: TGTGCCACCAGCAGTGCACCTCCAGGGGCTCAGCCCCAGCATTTT

V gene: TRBV6-5
D gene: TRBD1
clone size: .
J gene: TRBJ2-3
CDR3 protein: CASRSGTASTDTQYF
CDR3 DNA: TGTGCCAGCAGGTCCGGGACAGCTAGCACAGATACGCAGTATTTT

V gene: TRBV29-1
D gene: .
clone size: once
J gene: TRBJ2-7
CDR3 protein: CSVLDGSSSYEQYF
CDR3 DNA: TGCAGCGTCTTAGACGGCTCTAGCTCCTACGAGCAGTACTTC

V gene: TRBV9
D gene: .
clone size: .
J gene: TRBJ2-3
CDR3 protein: CASSLTSFTDTQYF
CDR3 DNA: TGTGCCAGCAGCCTAACTAGCTTCACAGATACGCAGTATTTT

V gene: TRBV28
D gene: .
clone size: .
J gene: TRBJ2-5
CDR3 protein: CASSLGGQETQYF
CDR3 DNA: TGTGCCAGCAGTTTGGGCGGCCAAGAGACCCAGTACTTC

V gene: TRBV9
D gene: TRBD1
clone size: .
J gene: TRBJ1-3
CDR3 protein: CASSHLGTGTGNTIYF
CDR3 DNA: TGTGCCAGCAGCCATCTAGGGACAGGGACTGGAAACACCATATATTTT

V gene: TRBV28
D gene: .
clone size: many
J gene: TRBJ2-5
CDR3 protein: CASSFSGNQETQYF
CDR3 DNA: TGTGCCAGCAGTTTTAGCGGCAACCAAGAGACCCAGTACTTC

V gene: TRBV28
D gene: .
clone size: few
J gene: TRBJ2-2
CDR3 protein: CASSYYGVTANTGELFF
CDR3 DNA: TGTGCCAGCAGTTACTATGGGGTGACAGCGAACACCGGGGAGCTGTTTTTT

V gene: TRBV30
D gene: .
clone size: .
J gene: TRBJ1-2
CDR3 protein: CAWTRDTRAYGYTF
CDR3 DNA: TGTGCCTGGACGAGGGACACCCGAGCCTATGGCTACACCTTC

V gene: TRBV9
D gene: .
clone size: .
J gene: TRBJ1-5
CDR3 protein: CASSGKGGNQPQHF
CDR3 DNA: TGTGCCAGCAGCGGGAAAGGGGGCAATCAGCCCCAGCATTTT

V gene: TRBV11-2
D gene: TRBD1
clone size: .
J gene: TRBJ1-1
CDR3 protein: CASSSGGTGLEVTEAFF
CDR3 DNA: TGTGCCAGCAGCTCGGGAGGGACAGGCCTCGAGGTGACTGAAGCTTTCTTT

V gene: TRBV19
D gene: .
clone size: once
J gene: TRBJ2-2
CDR3 protein: CASWKTANTGELFF
CDR3 DNA: TGTGCCAGTTGGAAGACGGCGAACACCGGGGAGCTGTTTTTT

V gene: TRBV13
D gene: TRBD2
clone size: many
J gene: TRBJ2-3
CDR3 protein: CASSPPSGRDTDTQYF
CDR3 DNA: TGTGCCAGCAGCCCACCTAGCGGGAGGGACACAGATACGCAGTATTTT

V gene: TRBV19
D gene: .
clone size: .
J gene: TRBJ1-2
CDR3 protein: CASSTNQGNGGYTF
CDR3 DNA: TGTGCCAGTAGTACCAATCAGGGGAATGGTGGCTACACCTTC

V gene: TRBV11-2
D gene: .
clone size: few
J gene: TRBJ2-7
CDR3 protein: CASSFRGSYEQYF
CDR3 DNA: TGTGCCAGCAGCTTCAGGGGTAGCTACGAGCAGTACTTC

V gene: TRBV5-6
D gene: .
clone size: few
J gene: TRBJ1-4
CDR3 protein: CASTQYKGETNEKLFF
CDR3 DNA: TGTGCCAGCACCCAATATAAGGGTGAAACTAATGAAAAACTGTTTTTT

V gene: TRBV6-1
D gene: .
clone size: .
J gene: TRBJ1-4
CDR3 protein: CASSEGARWATNEKLFF
CDR3 DNA: TGTGCCAGCAGTGAAGGTGCGAGATGGGCAACTAATGAAAAACTGTTTTTT

V gene: TRBV5-1
D gene: .
clone size: .
J gene: TRBJ2-7
CDR3 protein: CASSLGGTEQYF
CDR3 DNA: TGCGCCAGCAGCTTGGGAGGGACCGAGCAGTACTTC

V gene: TRBV27
D gene: TRBD1
clone size: .
J gene: TRBJ2-5
CDR3 protein: CASKRGDRVIQETQYF
CDR3 DNA: TGTGCCAGCAAAAGGGGGGACAGGGTGATTCAAGAGACCCAGTACTTC

V gene: TRBV7-9
D gene: .
clone size: .
J gene: TRBJ2-3
CDR3 protein: CASRQTGDTQYF
CDR3 DNA: TGTGCCAGCAGGCAGACTGGAGATACGCAGTATTTT

V gene: TRBV10-3
D gene: .
clone size: .
J gene: TRBJ2-3
CDR3 protein: CAITVHGNTQYF
CDR3 DNA: TGTGCCATCACCGTACATGGGAATACGCAGTATTTT

V gene: TRBV5-4
D gene: .
clone size: .
J gene: TRBJ1-2
CDR3 protein: CASRGTLDRDGYTF
CDR3 DNA: TGTGCCAGCAGGGGGACCCTAGATAGGGATGGCTACACCTTC

V gene: TRBV11-2
D gene: .
clone size: .
J gene: TRBJ2-2
CDR3 protein: CASSLALNTGELFF
CDR3 DNA: TGTGCCAGCAGCTTAGCTTTGAACACCGGGGAGCTGTTTTTT

V gene: TRBV18
D gene: TRBD1
clone size: .
J gene: TRBJ1-5
CDR3 protein: CASSPTGVRQPQHF
CDR3 DNA: TGTGCCAGCTCACCGACAGGGGTTAGACAGCCCCAGCATTTT

V gene: TRBV18
D gene: .
clone size: .
J gene: TRBJ1-2
CDR3 protein: CASSLSDSPGYTF
CDR3 DNA: TGTGCCAGCTCACTCTCGGACAGCCCCGGCTACACCTTC

V gene: TRBV29-1
D gene: .
clone size: .
J gene: TRBJ1-5
CDR3 protein: CSAAAGSNQPQHF
CDR3 DNA: TGCAGCGCAGCGGCAGGCTCGAATCAGCCCCAGCATTTT

V gene: TRBV6-4
D gene: TRBD2
clone size: .
J gene: TRBJ2-1
CDR3 protein: CASSASGSSHEQFF
CDR3 DNA: TGTGCCAGCAGTGCCAGCGGGAGTTCCCATGAGCAGTTCTTC

V gene: TRBV7-2
D gene: TRBD2
clone size: .
J gene: TRBJ2-1
CDR3 protein: CASSLMTSAYNEQFF
CDR3 DNA: TGTGCCAGCAGCTTAATGACTAGCGCTTACAATGAGCAGTTCTTC